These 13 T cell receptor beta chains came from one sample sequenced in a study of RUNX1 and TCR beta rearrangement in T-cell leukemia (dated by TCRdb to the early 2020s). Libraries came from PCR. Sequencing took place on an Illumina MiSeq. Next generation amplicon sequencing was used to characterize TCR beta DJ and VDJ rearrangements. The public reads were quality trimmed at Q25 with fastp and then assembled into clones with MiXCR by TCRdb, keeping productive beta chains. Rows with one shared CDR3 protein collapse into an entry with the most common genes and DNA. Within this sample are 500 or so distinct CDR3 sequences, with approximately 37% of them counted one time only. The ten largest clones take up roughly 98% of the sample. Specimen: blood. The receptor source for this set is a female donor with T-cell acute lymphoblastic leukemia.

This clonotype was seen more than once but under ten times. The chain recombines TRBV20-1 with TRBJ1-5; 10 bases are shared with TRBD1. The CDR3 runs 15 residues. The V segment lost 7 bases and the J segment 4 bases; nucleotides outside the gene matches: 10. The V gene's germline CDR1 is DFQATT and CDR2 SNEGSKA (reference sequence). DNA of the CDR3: TGCAGTGTTTCCTTGCCGGGACAGGGGAATCAGCCCCAGCATTTT. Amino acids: CSVSLPGQGNQPQHF.

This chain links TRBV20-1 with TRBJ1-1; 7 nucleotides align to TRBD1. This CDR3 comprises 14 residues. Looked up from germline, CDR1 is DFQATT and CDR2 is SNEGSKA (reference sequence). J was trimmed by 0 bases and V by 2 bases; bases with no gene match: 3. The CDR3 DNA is TGCAGTGCTAGATTGGGACAGATGAACACTGAAGCTTTCTTT. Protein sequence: CSARLGQMNTEAFF.

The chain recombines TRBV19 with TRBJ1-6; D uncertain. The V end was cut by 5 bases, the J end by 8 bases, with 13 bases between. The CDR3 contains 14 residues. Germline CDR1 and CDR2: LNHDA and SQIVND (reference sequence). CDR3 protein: CASSDGEKYSPLHF. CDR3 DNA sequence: TGTGCCAGTAGTGACGGCGAAAAGTATTCACCCCTCCACTTT.

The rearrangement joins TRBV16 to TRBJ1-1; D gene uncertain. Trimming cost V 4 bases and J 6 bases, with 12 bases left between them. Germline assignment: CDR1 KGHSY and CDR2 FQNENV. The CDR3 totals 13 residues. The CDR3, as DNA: TGTGCCAGCAGCCCGCAAGGGAGCCCTGAAGCTTTCTTT. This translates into CASSPQGSPEAFF.

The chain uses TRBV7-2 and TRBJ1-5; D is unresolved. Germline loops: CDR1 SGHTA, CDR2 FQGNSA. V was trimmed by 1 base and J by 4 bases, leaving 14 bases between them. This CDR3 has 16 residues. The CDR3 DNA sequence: TGTGCCAGCAGCTTAGGGGCCAGAAGTAGGAATCAGCCCCAGCATTTT. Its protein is CASSLGARSRNQPQHF.

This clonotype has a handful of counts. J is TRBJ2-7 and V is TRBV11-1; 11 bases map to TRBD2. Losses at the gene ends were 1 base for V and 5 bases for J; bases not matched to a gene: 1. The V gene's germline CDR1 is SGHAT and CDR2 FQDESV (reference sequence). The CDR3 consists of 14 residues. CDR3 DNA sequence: TGTGCCAGCAGCTTAGGACTAGCGGGGCACGAGCAGTACTTC. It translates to CASSLGLAGHEQYF.

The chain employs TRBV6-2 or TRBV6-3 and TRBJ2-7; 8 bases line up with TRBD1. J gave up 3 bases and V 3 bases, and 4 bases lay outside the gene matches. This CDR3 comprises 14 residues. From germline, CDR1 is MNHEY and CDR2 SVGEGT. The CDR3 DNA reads TGTGCCAGCAGTTATCCGGACAGGGTCTACGAGCAGTACTTC. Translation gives CASSYPDRVYEQYF.

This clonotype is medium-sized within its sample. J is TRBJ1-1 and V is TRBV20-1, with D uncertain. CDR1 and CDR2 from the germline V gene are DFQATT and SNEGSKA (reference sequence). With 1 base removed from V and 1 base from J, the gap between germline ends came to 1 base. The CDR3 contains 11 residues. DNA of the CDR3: TGCAGTGCTAGAGGGAACACTGAAGCTTTCTTT. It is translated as CSARGNTEAFF.

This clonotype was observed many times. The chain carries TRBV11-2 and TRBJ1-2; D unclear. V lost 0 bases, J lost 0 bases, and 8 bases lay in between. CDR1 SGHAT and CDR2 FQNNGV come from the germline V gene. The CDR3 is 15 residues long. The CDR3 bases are TGTGCCAGCAGCTTAGATGGCGGAACTAACTATGGCTACACCTTC. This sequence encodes CASSLDGGTNYGYTF.

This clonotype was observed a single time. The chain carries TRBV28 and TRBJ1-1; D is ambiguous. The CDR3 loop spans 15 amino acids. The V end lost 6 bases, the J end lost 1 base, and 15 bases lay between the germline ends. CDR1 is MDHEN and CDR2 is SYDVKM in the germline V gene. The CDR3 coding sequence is TGTGCCAGCAGCCCTAATTGGCCGGAGAACACTGAAGCTTTCTTT. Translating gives CASSPNWPENTEAFF.

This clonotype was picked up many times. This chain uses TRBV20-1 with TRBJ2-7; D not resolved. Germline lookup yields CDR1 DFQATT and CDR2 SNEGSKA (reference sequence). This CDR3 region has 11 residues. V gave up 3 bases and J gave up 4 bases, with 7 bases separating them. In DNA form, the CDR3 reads TGCAGTGCTAGGAGGTCATACGAGCAGTACTTC. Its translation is CSARRSYEQYF.

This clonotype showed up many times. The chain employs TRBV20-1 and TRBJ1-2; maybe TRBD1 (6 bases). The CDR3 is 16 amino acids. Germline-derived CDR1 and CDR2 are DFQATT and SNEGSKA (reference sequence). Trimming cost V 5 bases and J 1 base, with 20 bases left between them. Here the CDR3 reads CSAYTSGTRVNYGYTF. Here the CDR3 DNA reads TGCAGTGCTTATACCTCCGGGACAAGAGTTAACTATGGCTACACCTTC.

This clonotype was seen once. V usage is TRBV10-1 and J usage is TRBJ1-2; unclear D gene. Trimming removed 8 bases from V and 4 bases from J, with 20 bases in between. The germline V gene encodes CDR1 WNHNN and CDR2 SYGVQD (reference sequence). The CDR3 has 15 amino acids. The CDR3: CASRSSRSPSYGYTF. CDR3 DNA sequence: TGCGCCAGCCGTTCGTCTCGGTCCCCCTCCTATGGCTACACCTTC.